The text below deals with one T cell receptor beta chain. Antigen: not known. This sample is part of a study of T cell repertoires in cytomegalovirus infection. About the study: An indication of both CMV infection and matching HLA type came from public TCR beta signatures.

The CDR3 is 15 amino acids. Germline V gene sequence: CDR1 LNHDA, CDR2 SQIVND (reference sequence). V was pared by 3 bases and J by 14 bases, with 12 bases of the junction left unmatched. Study findings and constraints: The study identified carriers of CMV plus the relevant HLA from cumulative public TCR beta family frequency. HLA-C-restricted TCR beta clonotypes specific for CMV led the ex vivo response.

MiXCR, applied by TCRdb to the reads, yields one record per CDR3 protein. The sample consists of more than 500,000 distinct CDR3 sequences, approximately 15% of them appearing once. This TCR was recovered from a human donor in good health (CMV status not recorded). Some clones in this sample may be carry-over from other donors' samples. This chain uses TRBV19 with TRBJ1-6, with 8 nucleotides matching TRBD1. The sample comprised CD8+ T cells from PBMCs. The DNA for the CDR3 is TGTGCCAGTAGTATGATCCGGGACAGGCCTTTGGCCCTCCACTTT. Protein product: CASSMIRDRPLALHF.